The 26 T cell receptor beta chains below were found in one sample sequenced in a study of early T cells in non-severe SARS-CoV-2 infection. TCRdb reprocessed the 5' RACE reads via MiXCR and lists one record per CDR3 protein. This sample has fewer than 55,000 distinct CDR3 sequences, with over 8% found just once. Sequenced: whole blood. These receptors all stem from an adult who was a healthcare worker with PCR-confirmed SARS-CoV-2 infection or an uninfected control (not recorded which).

The rearrangement links TRBV18 to TRBJ1-4, with TRBD1 matching 7 bases. Trimming took 0 bases from V and 12 from J; bases not matched to a gene: 10. This CDR3 has 15 amino acids. CDR1 is KGHSH and CDR2 is LQKENI in the germline V gene. CDR3 DNA: TGTGCCAGCTCACCACCACAGGGGCCTTTTATTCAACTGTTTTTT. Translating gives CASSPPQGPFIQLFF.

This clonotype was seen a few times. V usage is TRBV5-1 and J usage is TRBJ2-3; 8 bases map to TRBD1. The length of the CDR3 is 15 residues. Germline-derived CDR1 and CDR2 are SGHRS and YFSETQ. Germline trimming cut 0 bases from V and 4 bases from J; bases unmatched to any gene: 4. The DNA of the CDR3 is TGCGCCAGCAGCTTGGGGACAGGGAGGCCAGATACGCAGTATTTT. Its protein product is CASSLGTGRPDTQYF.

There are many counts of this clonotype. This rearrangement joins TRBV7-3 to TRBJ1-2; D is possibly TRBD1 (5 bases). V was cut by 5 bases and J by 5 bases, with 18 bases left in between. CDR1 and CDR2 (germline): SGHTA, FQGTGA. The CDR3 consists of 15 residues. The DNA for the CDR3 is TGTGCCAGCAGCCCCGCGGGGGGGGAGCAATATGGCTACACCTTC. This encodes CASSPAGGEQYGYTF.

This clonotype has a handful of counts. This sequence joins TRBV29-1 and TRBJ2-3, with 7 positions matching TRBD1. The CDR3 runs to 14 residues. Trimming took 3 bases from V and 3 from J; bases not matched to a gene: 6. CDR1 and CDR2 from the germline V gene are SQVTM and ANQGSEA. DNA for the CDR3: TGCAGCGTTGATAGGGGGCGCGGGACAGATACGCAGTATTTT. Its protein is CSVDRGRGTDTQYF.

This clonotype has just a few counts. This chain connects TRBV7-3 to TRBJ2-5; D may be TRBD2 (6 bases). Trimming cost V 5 bases and J 0 bases, with 10 bases left between them. The CDR3 consists of 14 residues. CDR1 and CDR2 from the germline V gene are SGHTA and FQGTGA. The CDR3 protein is CASSPGRNQETQYF. The CDR3 bases are TGTGCCAGCAGCCCGGGGAGGAACCAAGAGACCCAGTACTTC.

Ten or more counts support this clonotype. V usage is TRBV5-1 and J usage is TRBJ2-7, with D maybe TRBD1 (6 bases). Germline values: CDR1 SGHRS, CDR2 YFSETQ. This CDR3 region has 15 residues. Between the trimmed V and J ends, which lost 3 bases and 4 bases, there was a span of 17 bases. CDR3 in DNA: TGCGCCAGCAGCTCACGTGGGGGCCAGGTTTACGAGCAGTACTTC. It is translated as CASSSRGGQVYEQYF.

This clonotype appeared many times. This sequence joins TRBV5-5 and TRBJ2-3, with 9 bases fitting TRBD2. Looked up from germline, CDR1 is SGHKS and CDR2 is YYEKEE (reference sequence). V lost 2 bases to trimming and J lost 5 bases; unmatched junction nucleotides: 3. CDR3 length: 14 amino acids. The CDR3 region has the DNA TGTGCCAGCAGCTTAAGCGGGAGGAGAGATACGCAGTATTTT. Translating it yields CASSLSGRRDTQYF. Combining the CDR3 with reference TRBV5-5 and TRBJ2-3 gives the whole variable domain DAGVTQSPTHLIKTRGQQVTLRCSPISGHKSVSWYQQVLGQGPQFIFQYYEKEERGRGNFPDRFSARQFPNYSSELNVNALLLGDSALYLCASSLSGRRDTQYFGPGTRLTVL.

Many counts were recorded for this clonotype. The V and J genes are TRBV20-1 and TRBJ2-2; possible D gene TRBD1, 5 bases. V lost 6 bases and J lost 2, with 16 bases in between. The CDR3 length is 15 residues. From germline, CDR1 is DFQATT and CDR2 SNEGSKA (reference sequence). The CDR3 spells CSAPDRGDNTGELFF. The CDR3 DNA is TGCAGTGCACCAGACAGAGGAGATAACACCGGGGAGCTGTTTTTT.

This clonotype occurred many times. V is TRBV18 and J is TRBJ2-1; D remains ambiguous. Germline CDR1 KGHSH, CDR2 LQKENI. V lost 4 bases and J lost 0, with 16 bases in between. The CDR3 loop spans 17 amino acids. In nucleotides, the CDR3 is TGTGCCAGCTCACTTACGAAAGGCGGCCTCTCCTACAATGAGCAGTTCTTC. Translation gives CASSLTKGGLSYNEQFF.

This clonotype was recorded many times. The rearrangement uses TRBV7-3 and TRBJ2-7, with D perhaps matching TRBD2 (6 bases). CDR1 and CDR2 (germline): SGHTA, FQGTGA. Deletions cut 3 bases from V and 4 bases from J, with 13 bases between. This CDR3 contains 14 residues. The chain's CDR3 is CASSLGGPPYEQYF. The CDR3 coding sequence is TGTGCCAGCAGCTTGGGAGGCCCCCCGTACGAGCAGTACTTC.

The table lists this clonotype with many counts. CDR3 in amino acids: CSARDLGSSTDTQYF. The CDR3 nucleotides are TGCAGTGCTAGAGATCTAGGATCTAGCACAGATACGCAGTATTTT. V and J are TRBV20-1 and TRBJ2-3; no reliable D call. Deletions cut 0 bases from V and 0 bases from J, with 10 bases between. CDR1 is DFQATT and CDR2 is SNEGSKA in the germline V gene (reference sequence). This CDR3 region has 15 residues.

This chain joins TRBV30 and TRBJ1-4; no firm D call. CDR3 length equals 17 residues. Trimming took 1 base from V and 0 from J, leaving 15 bases between them. The V gene's germline CDR1 is GTSNPN and CDR2 SVGIG (reference sequence). For the CDR3, the DNA is TGTGCCTGGAGTGGAGTCGGTGGCCCCGCAACTAATGAAAAACTGTTTTTT. Residues: CAWSGVGGPATNEKLFF.

This clonotype was detected ten times or more. This sequence joins TRBV20-1 and TRBJ2-1, with 7 bases lining up with TRBD2. After removal of 0 bases from V and 0 bases from J, the junction contained 2 bases not matched to a gene. The CDR3 covers 15 residues. Germline V lookup: CDR1 DFQATT, CDR2 SNEGSKA (reference sequence). CDR3 sequence reads: CSARDTGGSYNEQFF. CDR3 DNA sequence: TGCAGTGCTAGAGATACGGGAGGCTCCTACAATGAGCAGTTCTTC.

This clonotype has ten or more counts. This chain links TRBV10-3 with TRBJ2-7; D might be TRBD2 (6 bases). Germline CDR1 ENHRY, CDR2 SYGVKD. The length of the CDR3 is 17 residues. The V gene lost 4 bases and the J gene lost 0 bases, with 19 bases spanning the gap. CDR3 loop: CAISVRISGLSSYEQYF. The CDR3 DNA follows: TGTGCCATCAGTGTACGAATTTCGGGACTTTCCTCCTACGAGCAGTACTTC.

This clonotype turned up a few times. The chain uses TRBV7-2 and TRBJ2-3, with no clear D. Germline lookup yields CDR1 SGHTA and CDR2 FQGNSA. V was clipped by 1 base and J by 4 bases, with 6 bases between them. The CDR3 sequence is 13 residues long. Here the CDR3 reads CASSLDIPDTQYF. The CDR3 DNA follows: TGTGCCAGCAGCTTAGACATCCCAGATACGCAGTATTTT.

This clonotype occurred a few times. V and J are TRBV28 and TRBJ2-7; 8 positions match TRBD2. J lost 3 bases, V lost 2 bases, and 6 bases had no gene match. Germline CDR1 reads MDHEN; CDR2 reads SYDVKM. This CDR3 comprises 15 residues. CDR3 residues: CASSLPSGGNYEQYF. The CDR3 region has the DNA TGTGCCAGCAGTTTACCCAGCGGGGGAAACTACGAGCAGTACTTC.

This clonotype has a count of ten or more. V is TRBV27 and J is TRBJ1-1, with 8 bases matching TRBD1. Germline CDR1 and CDR2: MNHEY and SMNVEV (reference sequence). V was clipped by 5 bases and J by 10 bases; unmatched bases: 9. The CDR3 runs 13 residues. The chain's CDR3 is CASSLNDRGVAFF. CDR3 nucleotide sequence: TGTGCCAGCAGTCTCAACGACAGGGGAGTAGCTTTCTTT.

The V gene is TRBV7-9, the J gene TRBJ1-6; D perhaps matches TRBD1 (5 bases). Germline-derived CDR1 and CDR2 are SEHNR and FQNEAQ (reference sequence). Trimming cost V 5 bases and J 6 bases, with 8 bases left between them. The CDR3 contains 13 residues. The CDR3 bases are TGTGCCAGCAGCCAGGGTACTAATTCACCCCTCCACTTT. It yields the protein CASSQGTNSPLHF. Drawing the rest from reference TRBV7-9 and TRBJ1-6, the complete variable domain is DTGVSQNPRHKITKRGQNVTFRCDPISEHNRLYWYRQTLGQGPEFLTYFQNEAQLEKSRLLSDRFSAERPKGSFSTLEIQRTEQGDSAMYLCASSQGTNSPLHFGNGTRLTVT.

This clonotype was counted at least ten times. This CDR3 reads CASSYSGLAGVYNEQFF. The CDR3, as DNA: TGTGCCAGCAGTTACTCCGGATTGGCGGGGGTATACAATGAGCAGTTCTTC. The chain joins TRBV6-6 to TRBJ2-1; 7 bases are a match to TRBD2. Germline loops: CDR1 MNHNY, CDR2 SVGAGI (reference sequence). The junction had 9 bases not matched to a gene; V was cut back by 0 bases and J by 4 bases. CDR3 size: 17 residues.

Ten or more counts support this clonotype. The V call is TRBV12-3 or TRBV12-4, the J call TRBJ1-5; D ambiguous. The CDR3 contains 15 residues. V was shortened by 4 bases and J by 1 base, with 11 bases between the two germline ends. The CDR3 region has the DNA TGTGCCAGCAGTTCTCGGGCAGGCAGCAATCAGCCCCAGCATTTT. Translated, it gives CASSSRAGSNQPQHF.

This clonotype appeared many times. The gene calls are TRBV5-1 and TRBJ2-5; 13 bases map to TRBD2. The CDR3 runs to 16 residues. V shed 2 bases, J shed 5 bases, and the junction held 6 bases outside the gene matches. Looked up from germline, CDR1 is SGHRS and CDR2 is YFSETQ. CDR3 protein: CASSFGLAGAGETQYF. CDR3 coding DNA: TGCGCCAGCAGCTTCGGACTAGCGGGAGCGGGGGAGACCCAGTACTTC.

This clonotype has at least ten counts. The V call is TRBV11-3, the J call TRBJ2-3, with 9 bases that match TRBD1. The CDR3 spans 14 residues. The V gene end was trimmed by 8 bases and the J gene end by 6 bases; junction bases not matched to a gene: 9. In germline, CDR1 is SGHNT, CDR2 YENEEA. The CDR3 coding sequence is TGTGCCAGCGCCGACAGGGGGACGGAGGATACGCAGTATTTT. It yields the protein CASADRGTEDTQYF. Full variable domain (missing parts from reference TRBV11-3 and TRBJ2-3): EAGVVQSPRYKIIEKKQPVAFWCNPISGHNTLYWYLQNLGQGPELLIRYENEEAVDDSQLPKDRFSAERLKGVDSTLKIQPAELGDSAVYLCASADRGTEDTQYFGPGTRLTVL.

This clonotype was detected only once. A much larger clone lies a single base off, so this may be a read error. CDR3 amino acids: CASSLLRRNSYGYTF. The CDR3 nucleotides are TGTGCCAGCAGCTTATTGCGGAGGAACTCCTATGGCTACACCTTC. V and J are TRBV7-2 and TRBJ1-2; no definite D call. The germline V gene has CDR1 SGHTA and CDR2 FQGNSA. Trimming removed 2 bases from V and 4 bases from J, with 14 bases in between. The length of the CDR3 is 15 residues. The entire variable domain, with the rest obtained from reference TRBV7-2 and TRBJ1-2, is as follows: GAGVSQSPSNKVTEKGKDVELRCDPISGHTALYWYRQSLGQGLEFLIYFQGNSAPDKSGLPSDRFSAERTGGSVSTLTIQRTQQEDSAVYLCASSLLRRNSYGYTFGSGTRLTVV.

This clonotype occurred many times. The chain links TRBV7-2 to TRBJ2-3; 8 bases match TRBD2. CDR1 is SGHTA, CDR2 FQGNSA, per germline. The CDR3 has 16 residues. Trimming at V came to 7 bases and at J to 3 bases, leaving 12 bases not matched to a gene. In DNA, the CDR3 is TGTGCCAGCACCACGGGGGCGGGAGGTGGAACAGATACGCAGTATTTT. This translates into CASTTGAGGGTDTQYF.

This clonotype was found many times. The chain uses TRBV7-9 and TRBJ1-2; 9 bases fit TRBD1. The CDR3 is made up of 15 amino acids. Trimming at V came to 2 bases and at J to 6 bases, leaving 7 bases not matched to a gene. From germline, CDR1 is SEHNR and CDR2 FQNEAQ (reference sequence). CDR3 coding DNA: TGTGCCAGCAGCTTATTTCGGACAGGGGATGATGGCTACACCTTC. Its protein product is CASSLFRTGDDGYTF.

This clonotype was observed at least ten times. The gene calls are TRBV29-1 and TRBJ2-1; possibly TRBD1 for D (6 bases). The V end was cut by 3 bases, the J end by 1 base, with 10 bases between. Germline V gene lookup returns CDR1 SQVTM and CDR2 ANQGSEA. This CDR3 has 14 residues. The CDR3 region is CSVENRASYNEQFF. For the CDR3, the DNA is TGCAGCGTTGAGAACAGGGCGTCCTACAATGAGCAGTTCTTC.